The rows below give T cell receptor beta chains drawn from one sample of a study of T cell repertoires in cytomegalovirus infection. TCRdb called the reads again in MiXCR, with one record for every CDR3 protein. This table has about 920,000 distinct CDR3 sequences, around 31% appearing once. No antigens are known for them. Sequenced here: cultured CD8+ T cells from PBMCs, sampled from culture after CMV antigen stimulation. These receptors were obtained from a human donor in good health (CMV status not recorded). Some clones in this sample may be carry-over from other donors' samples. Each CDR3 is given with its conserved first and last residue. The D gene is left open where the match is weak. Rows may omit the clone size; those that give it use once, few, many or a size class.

CDR3nt: TGTGCCAGTGGGGGGACAGGGTGGCCCGGGGAGCTGTTTTTT; CDR3aa: CASGGTGWPGELFF; abundance: .; v_gene: TRBV19; j_gene: TRBJ2-2; len: 14; d_gene: TRBD1
CDR3nt: TGTGCCACCAGACAGAGCCTTGCCGGGGAGCTGTTTTTT; CDR3aa: CATRQSLAGELFF; abundance: .; v_gene: TRBV6-1; j_gene: TRBJ2-2; len: 13; d_gene: .
CDR3nt: TGTGCCAGCAGCTCGACAGGGCGAGGTCAGCCCCAGCATTTT; CDR3aa: CASSSTGRGQPQHF; abundance: many; v_gene: TRBV7-8; j_gene: TRBJ1-5; len: 14; d_gene: TRBD1
CDR3nt: TGTGCCAGCAGCTTAAGGACAGCCGCCAACACTGAAGCTTTCTTT; CDR3aa: CASSLRTAANTEAFF; abundance: many; v_gene: TRBV7-3; j_gene: TRBJ1-1; len: 15; d_gene: .
CDR3nt: TGTGCCAGCAGCTTACCGGGAACGGCTGAAGCTTTCTTT; CDR3aa: CASSLPGTAEAFF; abundance: many; v_gene: TRBV7-2; j_gene: TRBJ1-1; len: 13; d_gene: .
CDR3nt: TGTGCCAGCAGTTACAGGGACAGGCCAGAGACCCAGTACTTC; CDR3aa: CASSYRDRPETQYF; abundance: .; v_gene: TRBV6-2/TRBV6-3; j_gene: TRBJ2-5; len: 14; d_gene: TRBD1
CDR3nt: TGTGCCAGCAGTGAATCGACCCGTATCACAGACTTGCATCAGCCCCAGCATTTT; CDR3aa: CASSESTRITDLHQPQHF; abundance: .; v_gene: TRBV6-6; j_gene: TRBJ1-5; len: 18; d_gene: .
CDR3nt: TGTGCCAGCAGACCAGAAAGATATCAGCCCCAGCATTTT; CDR3aa: CASRPERYQPQHF; abundance: .; v_gene: TRBV28; j_gene: TRBJ1-5; len: 13; d_gene: .
CDR3nt: TGTGCCAGCAGCTCTTTAATTTTTGGTAGCCAGGACACCGGGGAGCTGTTTTTT; CDR3aa: CASSSLIFGSQDTGELFF; abundance: .; v_gene: TRBV7-2; j_gene: TRBJ2-2; len: 18; d_gene: .
CDR3nt: TGTGCCAGCAGCGTAGTGGAGGTCTCCTACAATGAGCAGTTCTTC; CDR3aa: CASSVVEVSYNEQFF; abundance: .; v_gene: TRBV9; j_gene: TRBJ2-1; len: 15; d_gene: .
CDR3nt: TGTGCCATCCGTGTCTCAACCGGGACAGGGGCGTTAGCTGAAGCTTTCTTT; CDR3aa: CAIRVSTGTGALAEAFF; abundance: .; v_gene: TRBV10-3; j_gene: TRBJ1-1; len: 17; d_gene: TRBD1
CDR3nt: TGTGCCAGCAGTGGGACAGGGCGCAATCAGCCCCAGCATTTT; CDR3aa: CASSGTGRNQPQHF; abundance: many; v_gene: TRBV27; j_gene: TRBJ1-5; len: 14; d_gene: TRBD1
CDR3nt: TGCGCCAGCAGCCCAGGGGATCCCAGGGCATCTGAGCAGTTCTTC; CDR3aa: CASSPGDPRASEQFF; abundance: once; v_gene: TRBV5-1; j_gene: TRBJ2-1; len: 15; d_gene: .
CDR3nt: TGTGCCAGCAGTGACGAGACCCGCGGGCCAGATACGCAGTATTTT; CDR3aa: CASSDETRGPDTQYF; abundance: .; v_gene: TRBV2; j_gene: TRBJ2-3; len: 15; d_gene: .
CDR3nt: TGTGCCAGCTCACGAACTAGCGGGGGAACAGATACGCAGTATTTT; CDR3aa: CASSRTSGGTDTQYF; abundance: many; v_gene: TRBV7-6; j_gene: TRBJ2-3; len: 15; d_gene: TRBD2
CDR3nt: TGTGCCAGCCCCCTGAAGAGTCCACTGGGGGGGGCCAACGTCCTGACTTTC; CDR3aa: CASPLKSPLGGANVLTF; abundance: many; v_gene: TRBV11-2; j_gene: TRBJ2-6; len: 17; d_gene: .
CDR3nt: TGTGCCACCAAAATACAGGGGATTGAGGATTCACCCCTCCACTTT; CDR3aa: CATKIQGIEDSPLHF; abundance: .; v_gene: TRBV24-1; j_gene: TRBJ1-6; len: 15; d_gene: TRBD1
CDR3nt: TGTGCCATCAGTGAGCGGGACATCCGTAGCACAGATACGCAGTTTTTT; CDR3aa: CAISERDIRSTDTQFF; abundance: .; v_gene: TRBV10-3; j_gene: TRBJ2-3; len: 16; d_gene: .
CDR3nt: TGCGCCAGCAGCCAAGCGGCTGGGACCGACGAGCAGTACTTC; CDR3aa: CASSQAAGTDEQYF; abundance: few; v_gene: TRBV4-1; j_gene: TRBJ2-7; len: 14; d_gene: .
CDR3nt: TGTGCCAGCAGCCCCGGGACTCCCACCCCCGAGCAGTTCTTC; CDR3aa: CASSPGTPTPEQFF; abundance: .; v_gene: TRBV27; j_gene: TRBJ2-1; len: 14; d_gene: .
CDR3nt: TGTGCCAGCAGTCCGACGACATCCGTCGGAGGGTTGGATCAGCCCCAGCATTTT; CDR3aa: CASSPTTSVGGLDQPQHF; abundance: .; v_gene: TRBV28; j_gene: TRBJ1-5; len: 18; d_gene: .
CDR3nt: TGCAGTGCTAGAGAAGGTTCGGACAGAGTAAATTCACCCCTCCACTTT; CDR3aa: CSAREGSDRVNSPLHF; abundance: .; v_gene: TRBV20-1; j_gene: TRBJ1-6; len: 16; d_gene: .
CDR3nt: TGTGCCAGCAGCCCGCTCCTTGGGTCAGGAGATACGCAGTATTTT; CDR3aa: CASSPLLGSGDTQYF; abundance: .; v_gene: TRBV7-2; j_gene: TRBJ2-3; len: 15; d_gene: .
CDR3nt: TGCAGTGCTAGAGAGGGGGACGGCAGCACAGATACGCAGTATTTT; CDR3aa: CSAREGDGSTDTQYF; abundance: .; v_gene: TRBV20-1; j_gene: TRBJ2-3; len: 15; d_gene: .
CDR3nt: TGTGCCAGCAGCCGTATATGGGAGTTGAACACTGAAGCTTTCTTT; CDR3aa: CASSRIWELNTEAFF; abundance: .; v_gene: TRBV3-1; j_gene: TRBJ1-1; len: 15; d_gene: .